This T cell receptor beta chain was found in a study of tumor and adjacent non-tumor tissue in lung cancer. Three rounds of nested PCR, following a modified ARM-PCR protocol, produced the TCRbeta library. TCRdb redid the calling of the multiplex PCR reads with MiXCR, one entry per CDR3 protein. Of around 99,000 distinct CDR3 sequences listed, 60% to 70% are singletons. The template was RNA from unsorted bulk tissue. The normal lung tissue was taken more than 3 cm from the tumor edge. This clonotype was found once. A much larger clone differs by one base, so this may be a read error. Germline V gene sequence: CDR1 SGHDT, CDR2 YYEEEE. This CDR3 has 14 amino acids.

The chain joins TRBV5-6 to TRBJ2-3; no reliable D call. The receptor comes from a man aged 60-69 years with non-small cell lung cancer. Sequenced material: distant non-tumor lung tissue. The CDR3 DNA reads TGTGCCAGCAGCTTGGTCCTGAGCACAAATACGCAGTATTTT. Its translation is CASSLVLSTNTQYF.